The clone carrying this TCR beta chain was counted once. The germline V and J ends were trimmed by 3 bases and 1 base, with 9 bases remaining between them. This CDR3 region has 13 residues. The germline gives CDR1 DFQATT, CDR2 SNEGSKA (reference sequence). These data originate in a study of blood T cell repertoires in COVID-19. Study-level information: The origin of the acute and convalescent COVID-19 samples was the United States, Italy and Spain. PBMCs, B-cell-depleted T cells, or T cells provided the cDNA or gDNA that made up the material.

Authors' processing steps: How many nucleated cells were present was estimated from reference gene primer amplification. The repertoire was sequenced with immunoSEQ multiplex PCR; TCRdb's copy has only in-frame clones and lacks some. V and J calls and clone size are copied from that table; D and trimming were computed from the DNA. The repertoire holds tens of thousands of clones, with roughly nine tenths as singletons. The chain uses TRBV20-1 and TRBJ2-5, with a weak D call TRBD1 (5 bases). The receptor's source is a man aged 60 to 69 with acute or convalescent COVID-19. The sequencing input was peripheral blood. The CDR3 nucleotides are TGCAGTGCTAGTTGGCAGGGCCAAGAGACCCAGTACTTC. Translation gives CSASWQGQETQYF.